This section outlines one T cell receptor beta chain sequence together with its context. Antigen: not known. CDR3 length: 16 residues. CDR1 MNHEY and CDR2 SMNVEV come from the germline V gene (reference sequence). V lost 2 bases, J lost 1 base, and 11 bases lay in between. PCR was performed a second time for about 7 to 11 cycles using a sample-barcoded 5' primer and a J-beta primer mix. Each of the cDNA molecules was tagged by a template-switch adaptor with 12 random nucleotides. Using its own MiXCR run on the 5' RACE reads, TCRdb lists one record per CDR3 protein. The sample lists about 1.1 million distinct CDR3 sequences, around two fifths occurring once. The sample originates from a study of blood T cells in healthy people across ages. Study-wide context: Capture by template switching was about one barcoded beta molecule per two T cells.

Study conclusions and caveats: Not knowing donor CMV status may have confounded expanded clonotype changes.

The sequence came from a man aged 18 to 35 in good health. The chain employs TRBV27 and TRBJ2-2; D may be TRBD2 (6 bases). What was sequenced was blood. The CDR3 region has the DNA TGTGCCAGCAGTTTACGAACTAGCTTGAACACCGGGGAGCTGTTTTTT. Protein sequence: CASSLRTSLNTGELFF.